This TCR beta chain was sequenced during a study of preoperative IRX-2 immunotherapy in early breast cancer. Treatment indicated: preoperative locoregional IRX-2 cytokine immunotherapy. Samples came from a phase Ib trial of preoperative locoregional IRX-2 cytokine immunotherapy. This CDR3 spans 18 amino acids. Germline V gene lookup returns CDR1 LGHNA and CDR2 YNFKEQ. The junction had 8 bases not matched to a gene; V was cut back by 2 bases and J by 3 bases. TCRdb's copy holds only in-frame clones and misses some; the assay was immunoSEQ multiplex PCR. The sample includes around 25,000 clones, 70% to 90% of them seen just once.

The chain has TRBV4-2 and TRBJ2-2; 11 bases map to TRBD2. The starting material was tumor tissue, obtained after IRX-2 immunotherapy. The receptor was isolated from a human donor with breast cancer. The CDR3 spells CASSQFTLAGGYTGELFF. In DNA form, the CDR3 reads TGTGCCAGCAGCCAATTCACTCTAGCGGGGGGTTACACCGGGGAGCTGTTTTTT.